This T cell receptor beta chain is drawn from a study of blood T cell repertoires in COVID-19. In the study overall: Spain, Italy and the United States supplied samples that represented acute and convalescent COVID-19. The cDNA or gDNA used as material had been derived from T cells, B-cell-depleted T cells, or PBMCs.

In the original processing: Researchers report that nucleated cell counts were estimated from reference gene primer amplification. Sequencing was performed with immunoSEQ multiplex PCR; in TCRdb, only in-frame clones are kept and a portion is missing. V and J calls and clone size come straight from that table; D and trimming were deduced from the DNA. In the table there are around 300,000 clones, under 90% of which are singletons. V gave up 6 bases and J gave up 6 bases; unmatched junction bases: 10. Germline V gene lookup returns CDR1 MDHEN and CDR2 SYDVKM. The CDR3 runs to 14 residues. Enrolled during active infection, Seattle patients were then followed longitudinally.

Source material: peripheral blood. This chain joins TRBV28 and TRBJ1-2, with 7 nucleotides matching TRBD1. This sequence originates from a woman between 25 and 40 years old with COVID-19, enrolled during active disease. The CDR3 spells CASSPTDRVHGYTF. CDR3 in DNA: TGTGCCAGCAGCCCTACCGACAGGGTGCATGGCTACACCTTC.